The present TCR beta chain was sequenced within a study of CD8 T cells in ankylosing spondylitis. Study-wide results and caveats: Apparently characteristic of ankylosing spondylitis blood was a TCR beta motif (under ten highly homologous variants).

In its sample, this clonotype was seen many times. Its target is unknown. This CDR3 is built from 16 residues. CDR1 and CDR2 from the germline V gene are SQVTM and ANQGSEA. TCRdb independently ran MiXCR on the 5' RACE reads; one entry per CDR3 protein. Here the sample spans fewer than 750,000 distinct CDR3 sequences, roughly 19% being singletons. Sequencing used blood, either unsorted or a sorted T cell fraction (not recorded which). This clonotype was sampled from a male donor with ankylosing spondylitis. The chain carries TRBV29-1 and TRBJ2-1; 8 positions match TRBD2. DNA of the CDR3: TGCTCTGGTGATATCAGCGGGAGTGGGTCCTACAATGAGCAGTTCTTC. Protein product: CSGDISGSGSYNEQFF.